This T cell receptor (beta chain) is from a study of regulatory T cells in long-lasting Graves disease. Study-level information: Graves' disease counted as persistent after over 5 years of antithyroid drugs with positive TSH receptor antibodies. Whole-study findings and limits: Persistent disease samples used TRBV28, TRBJ1-2 and TRBJ2-5 preferentially.

Points on this clonotype: Its matching antigen is unknown. At one end the junction does not follow the germline gene, possibly because of a read error.

Described time point: persistent/refractory GD, antithyroid drugs over 5 years with positive TRAb. PBMC RNA served as the TCR library source. Germline V gives CDR1 MNHEY, CDR2 SMNVEV (reference sequence). CDR3 length equals 11 residues. Building the TCR beta libraries relied on iRepertoire HTBI primers, and CDR3 regions underwent Arm-PCR. TCRdb re-analysed the multiplex PCR reads in MiXCR, keeping a single row per CDR3 protein. The sample consists of around 460,000 distinct CDR3 sequences, approximately 22% of them appearing once. This TCR came from a female donor with Graves disease. The sample here was peripheral blood mononuclear cells (PBMCs), taken when the disease was refractory, from a patient treated with antithyroid drugs. The chain carries TRBV27 and TRBJ2-1; TRBD1 agrees at 8 bases. The CDR3 DNA reads as TGTGCCAGCTCGTCAGGGGGCCAGCAGTCCTTC. It codes for CASSSGGQQSF.